These 15 T cell receptor beta chains originate from one sample sequenced in a study of CD8+CD57+ T cells in acquired aplastic anemia. Both TCR beta VDJ combination and CDR3 sequence profiling were carried out. Genomic DNA was the template for this profiling. TCRdb ran MiXCR on the reads and lists one entry per CDR3 protein. Of just over 450,000 distinct CDR3 sequences listed, around a third are singletons. Patients chosen for sequencing had CD8+CD57+ cells that had expanded, as shown by flow cytometry. The sample consisted of sorted CD4+, CD8+, or CD8+CD57+ T cells (not recorded which) from PBMCs. Receptors originate from a human donor with aplastic anemia.

This clonotype was seen only a few times. The chain carries TRBV2 and TRBJ2-5, with unresolved D. With 6 bases removed from V and 3 bases from J, the gap between germline ends came to 11 bases. The CDR3 runs to 13 residues. CDR1 is SNHLY, CDR2 FYNNEI, per germline. CDR3 bases: TGTGCCAGCAGACGGACGACCGAAGAGACCCAGTACTTC. Its translation: CASRRTTEETQYF.

This clonotype was recorded a few times. The chain is built from TRBV5-1 and TRBJ2-7; tentatively, D is TRBD2 (7 bases). V was cut by 4 bases and J by 0 bases, with 17 bases left in between. The CDR3 extends over 16 amino acids. The germline V gene encodes CDR1 SGHRS and CDR2 YFSETQ. CDR3 sequence: CASSPGGTETSYEQYF. The CDR3, as DNA: TGCGCCAGCAGCCCGGGGGGCACAGAGACCTCCTACGAGCAGTACTTC.

The chain is built from TRBV30 and TRBJ1-4; D unclear. Germline V lookup: CDR1 GTSNPN, CDR2 SVGIG (reference sequence). V gave up 2 bases and J gave up 8 bases, with 6 bases separating them. The CDR3 runs to 11 residues. CDR3 DNA sequence: TGTGCCTGGAGTCGAGGAGAAAAACTGTTTTTT. Translated, it gives CAWSRGEKLFF.

This clonotype was counted at least ten times. CDR3 coding DNA: TGCAGTGCTAGGACTAGCGGGGTCTACGAGCAGTACTTC. Residues: CSARTSGVYEQYF. This rearrangement joins TRBV20-1 to TRBJ2-7, with TRBD2 matching over 11 bases. Germline values: CDR1 DFQATT, CDR2 SNEGSKA (reference sequence). After removal of 3 bases from V and 3 bases from J, the junction contained 1 base not matched to a gene. This CDR3 has 13 residues.

A note on this clonotype: A much larger clone lies a single base off, so this may be a read error. CDR3 bases: TGTGCCAGCAGCTTAGGGTATGGACGAGAGACCCAGTACTTC. Its translation: CASSLGYGRETQYF. This sequence joins TRBV7-8 and TRBJ2-5; D unresolved. This CDR3 region has 14 residues. The ends were cut back, 1 base at V and 4 bases at J, with 10 bases in the middle. Germline V gene lookup returns CDR1 SGHVS and CDR2 FQNEAQ.

This clonotype was found many times. The chain is built from TRBV2 and TRBJ1-3, with D maybe TRBD1 (6 bases). The CDR3 spans 13 residues. Germline assignment: CDR1 SNHLY and CDR2 FYNNEI. V gave up 8 bases and J gave up 0 bases, with 8 bases separating them. In nucleotides, the CDR3 is TGTGCCAGCGGACAGCTCTCTGGAAACACCATATATTTT. Translation: CASGQLSGNTIYF.

This clonotype was seen ten or more times. The chain combines TRBV9 with TRBJ1-5; 9 nucleotides agree with TRBD1. The germline gives CDR1 SGDLS, CDR2 YYNGEE. Trimming took 5 bases from V and 6 from J; bases not matched to a gene: 9. CDR3 size: 15 residues. The CDR3 loop reads CASSDGTGNTQPQHF. In DNA form, the CDR3 reads TGTGCCAGCAGTGATGGGACAGGGAACACTCAGCCCCAGCATTTT.

The chain has TRBV7-9 and TRBJ2-7; TRBD1 matches at 7 bases. The CDR3 covers 15 residues. V lost 5 bases and J lost 3; bases outside the gene matches: 10. The germline CDR1 and CDR2 sequences are SEHNR and FQNEAQ (reference sequence). CDR3 protein: CASSPRQGWGYEQYF. The CDR3 DNA reads TGTGCCAGCAGCCCCCGACAGGGATGGGGCTACGAGCAGTACTTC.

Regarding this clonotype: One end of the junction varies from germline; a read error may be responsible. V usage is TRBV5-1 and J usage is TRBJ2-1; 11 bases agree with TRBD2. CDR3 length: 15 amino acids. CDR1 is SGHRS and CDR2 is YFSETQ in the germline V gene. The DNA of the CDR3 is TGCGCCAGCACCTACCTAGCGGGGGGAAACAATGAGCGGTTCTTC. Its protein is CASTYLAGGNNERFF. The full variable domain, in which reference TRBV5-1 and TRBJ2-1 provide the parts outside the CDR3, is KAGVTQTPRYLIKTRGQQVTLSCSPISGHRSVSWYQQTPGQGLQFLFEYFSETQRNKGNFPGRFSGRQFSNSRSEMNVSTLELGDSALYLCASTYLAGGNNERFFGPGTRLTVL.

There are a few counts of this clonotype. This rearrangement joins TRBV12-3 or TRBV12-4 to TRBJ1-5; no clear D gene. There are 14 residues in the CDR3. Trimming shortened V by 6 bases and J by 6 bases, and 15 bases separated the two germline ends. The CDR3 bases are TGTGCCAGCAGCAGTTTAGACAAAGCTCAGCCCCAGCATTTT. It specifies CASSSLDKAQPQHF.

The table lists this clonotype with many counts. V gene TRBV19 combines with J gene TRBJ2-7; D is uncertain. The CDR3 loop spans 14 amino acids. The ends were cut back, 3 bases at V and 1 base at J, with 10 bases in the middle. The V gene's germline CDR1 is LNHDA and CDR2 SQIVND (reference sequence). CDR3 amino acids: CASSIGRPSYEQYF. In DNA form, the CDR3 reads TGTGCCAGTAGTATCGGTAGGCCATCCTACGAGCAGTACTTC.

About this clonotype: An end of the junction does not agree with germline; a read error may underlie this. The V gene is TRBV24-1, the J gene TRBJ1-2, with 7 positions matching TRBD1. The CDR3 runs 15 residues. Germline V gene data show CDR1 as KGHDR and CDR2 as SFDVKD. CDR3 sequence reads: CATSDGTVHNYGYTF. CDR3 bases: TGTGCCACCAGTGACGGGACAGTTCATAACTACGGCTACACCTTC.

V gene TRBV12-3 or TRBV12-4 combines with J gene TRBJ2-5; possibly TRBD1 for D (6 bases). There are 13 residues in the CDR3. Trimming removed 6 bases at V and 5 bases at J, with 13 bases between. The CDR3 region is CASRIQGRETQYF. The CDR3, as DNA: TGTGCCAGCAGGATACAGGGTCGGGAGACCCAGTACTTC.

In its sample, this clonotype was seen many times. The V and J genes are TRBV20-1 and TRBJ1-2; D remains unclear. Germline lookup yields CDR1 DFQATT and CDR2 SNEGSKA (reference sequence). The CDR3 covers 12 residues. With 5 bases removed from V and 2 bases from J, the gap between germline ends came to 9 bases. CDR3 protein: CSAAGGNYGYTF. The CDR3 bases are TGCAGTGCTGCAGGTGGGAACTATGGCTACACCTTC.

This clonotype was observed many times. The V gene is TRBV14, the J gene TRBJ1-1; no firm D call. Per the germline V gene, CDR1 is SGHDN and CDR2 is FVKESK. Trimming removed 0 bases from V and 3 bases from J, with 11 bases in between. The CDR3 runs 15 residues. CDR3 DNA: TGTGCCAGCAGCCAAGAACCGACCCGGTACACTGAAGCTTTCTTT. Encoded protein: CASSQEPTRYTEAFF.